This T cell receptor beta chain comes out of a study of cytomegalovirus exposure and HLA in healthy donors. Notes on the study in general: Later analysis showed TCR association rates varying by HLA locus, highest for DRB1 and lowest for HLA-C.

V lost 1 base, J lost 5 bases, and 1 base stayed unmatched. This CDR3 is built from 13 residues. Per the germline V gene, CDR1 is LNHDA and CDR2 is SQIVND (reference sequence). A multiplex PCR was run with 60 Vbeta primers and 13 Jbeta primers. Here immunoSEQ multiplex PCR was the method, and the copy in TCRdb shows in-frame clones only, minus some. This table holds 160,000 or so clones, 70% to 80% found once. Concerning this clone: Its antigen is currently unknown.

The receptor's source is a male donor in good health and CMV-seronegative. The sequenced material came from PBMCs. The rearrangement uses TRBV19 and TRBJ1-1, with TRBD1 identical over 7 bases. The CDR3 reads CASSIVQGTEAFF. The CDR3 DNA is TGTGCCAGTAGTATAGTACAGGGGACTGAAGCTTTCTTT.